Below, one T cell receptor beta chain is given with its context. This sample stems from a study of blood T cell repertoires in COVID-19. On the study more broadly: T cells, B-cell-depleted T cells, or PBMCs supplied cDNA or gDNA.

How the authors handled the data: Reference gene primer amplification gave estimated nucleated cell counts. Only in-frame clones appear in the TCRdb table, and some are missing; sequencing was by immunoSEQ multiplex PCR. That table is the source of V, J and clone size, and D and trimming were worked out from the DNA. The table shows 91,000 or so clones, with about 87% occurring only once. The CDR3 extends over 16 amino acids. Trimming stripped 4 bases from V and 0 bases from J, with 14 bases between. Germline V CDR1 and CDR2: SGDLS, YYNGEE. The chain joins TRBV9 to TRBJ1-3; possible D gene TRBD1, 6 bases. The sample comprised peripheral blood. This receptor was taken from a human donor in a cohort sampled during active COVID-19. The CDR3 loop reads CASSPTWTDSGNTIYF. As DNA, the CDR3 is TGTGCCAGCAGCCCGACGTGGACAGACTCTGGAAACACCATATATTTT.